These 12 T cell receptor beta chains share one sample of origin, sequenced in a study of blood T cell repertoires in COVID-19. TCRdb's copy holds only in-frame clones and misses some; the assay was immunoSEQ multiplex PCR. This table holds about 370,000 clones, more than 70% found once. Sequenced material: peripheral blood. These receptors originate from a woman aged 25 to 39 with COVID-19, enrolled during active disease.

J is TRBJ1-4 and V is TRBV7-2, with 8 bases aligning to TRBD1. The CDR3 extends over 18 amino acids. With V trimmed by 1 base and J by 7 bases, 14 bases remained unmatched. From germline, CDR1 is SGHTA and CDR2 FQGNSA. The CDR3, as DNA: TGTGCCAGCAGCTTAGTCGCCTCCCCCTCCGGACAGGGTGAAAAACTGTTTTTT. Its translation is CASSLVASPSGQGEKLFF.

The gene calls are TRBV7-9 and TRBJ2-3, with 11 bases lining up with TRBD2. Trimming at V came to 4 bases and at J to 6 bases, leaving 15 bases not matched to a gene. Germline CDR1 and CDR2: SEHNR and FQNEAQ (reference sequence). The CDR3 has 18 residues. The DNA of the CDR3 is TGTGCCAGCAGCTCCGAAGTCCAGCTAGCGGGGGGATCGGATACGCAGTATTTT. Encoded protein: CASSSEVQLAGGSDTQYF.

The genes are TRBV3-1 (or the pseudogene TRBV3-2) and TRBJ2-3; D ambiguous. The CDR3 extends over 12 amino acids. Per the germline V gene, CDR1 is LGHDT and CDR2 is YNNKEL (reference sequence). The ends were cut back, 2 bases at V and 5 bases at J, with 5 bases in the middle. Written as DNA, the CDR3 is TGTGCCAGCAGCCAACCCCGAGATACGCAGTATTTT. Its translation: CASSQPRDTQYF.

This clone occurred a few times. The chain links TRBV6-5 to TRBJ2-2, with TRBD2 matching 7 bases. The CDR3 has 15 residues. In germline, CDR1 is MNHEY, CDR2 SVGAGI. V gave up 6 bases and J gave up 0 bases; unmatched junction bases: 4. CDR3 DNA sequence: TGTGCCAGCAGGCGGGAGCCGTCGAACACCGGGGAGCTGTTTTTT. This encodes CASRREPSNTGELFF.

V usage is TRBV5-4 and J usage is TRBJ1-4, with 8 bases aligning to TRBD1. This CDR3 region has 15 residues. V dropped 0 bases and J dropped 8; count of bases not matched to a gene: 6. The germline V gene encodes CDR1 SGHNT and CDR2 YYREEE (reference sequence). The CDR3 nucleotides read TGTGCCAGCAGCTTGGCTGGCGACAGGGGCGAAAAACTGTTTTTT. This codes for CASSLAGDRGEKLFF.

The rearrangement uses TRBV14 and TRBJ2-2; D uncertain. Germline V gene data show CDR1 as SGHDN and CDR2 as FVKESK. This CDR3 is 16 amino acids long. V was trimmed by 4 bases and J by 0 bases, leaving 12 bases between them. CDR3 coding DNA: TGTGCCAGCAGCCGAAGTGTGGCATCGAACACCGGGGAGCTGTTTTTT. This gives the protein CASSRSVASNTGELFF.

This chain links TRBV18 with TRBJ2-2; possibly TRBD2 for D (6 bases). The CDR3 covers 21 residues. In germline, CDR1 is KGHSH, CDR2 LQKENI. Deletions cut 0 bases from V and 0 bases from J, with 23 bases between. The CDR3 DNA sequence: TGTGCCAGCTCACCACCGGTATTTTCGGATAGCGGCCTACCGAACACCGGGGAGCTGTTTTTT. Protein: CASSPPVFSDSGLPNTGELFF.

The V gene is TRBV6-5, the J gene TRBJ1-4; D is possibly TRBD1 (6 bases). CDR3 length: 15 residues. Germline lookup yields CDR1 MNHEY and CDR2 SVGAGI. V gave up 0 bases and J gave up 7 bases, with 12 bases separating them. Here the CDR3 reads CASSYSPGESEKLFF. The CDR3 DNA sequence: TGTGCCAGCAGTTACTCGCCAGGGGAAAGTGAAAAACTGTTTTTT.

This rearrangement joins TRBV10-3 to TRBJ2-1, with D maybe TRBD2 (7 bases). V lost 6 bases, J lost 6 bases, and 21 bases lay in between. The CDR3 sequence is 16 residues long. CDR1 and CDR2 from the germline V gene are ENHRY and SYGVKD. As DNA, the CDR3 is TGTGCCATCAGCCACCAAGGGGGGGATTGGGGCAATGAGCAGTTCTTC. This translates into CAISHQGGDWGNEQFF.

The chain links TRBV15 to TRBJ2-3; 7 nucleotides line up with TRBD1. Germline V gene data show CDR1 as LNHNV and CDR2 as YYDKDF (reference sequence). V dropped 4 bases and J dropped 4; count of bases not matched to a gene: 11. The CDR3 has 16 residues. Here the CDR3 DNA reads TGTGCCACCAGCACAAGATTTGGGACAGCGTCAGATACGCAGTATTTT. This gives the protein CATSTRFGTASDTQYF. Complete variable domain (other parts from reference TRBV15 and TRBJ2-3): DAMVIQNPRYQVTQFGKPVTLSCSQTLNHNVMYWYQQKSSQAPKLLFHYYDKDFNNEADTPDNFQSRRPNTSFCFLDIRSPGLGDTAMYLCATSTRFGTASDTQYFGPGTRLTVL.

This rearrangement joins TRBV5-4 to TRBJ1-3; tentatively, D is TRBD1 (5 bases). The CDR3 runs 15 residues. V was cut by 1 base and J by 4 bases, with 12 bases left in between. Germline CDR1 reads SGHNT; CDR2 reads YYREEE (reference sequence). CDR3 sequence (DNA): TGTGCCAGCAGCTTGTCCCCGGGGGAGGGAAACACCATATATTTT. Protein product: CASSLSPGEGNTIYF.

The CDR3 loop reads CASSIWGPNQPQHF. CDR3 sequence (DNA): TGTGCCAGTAGTATCTGGGGGCCTAATCAGCCCCAGCATTTT. J is TRBJ1-5 and V is TRBV19, with D tentatively TRBD1 (6 bases). CDR1 is LNHDA, CDR2 SQIVND, per germline (reference sequence). V dropped 3 bases and J dropped 4 bases, with 10 bases sitting between them. The CDR3 totals 14 residues.